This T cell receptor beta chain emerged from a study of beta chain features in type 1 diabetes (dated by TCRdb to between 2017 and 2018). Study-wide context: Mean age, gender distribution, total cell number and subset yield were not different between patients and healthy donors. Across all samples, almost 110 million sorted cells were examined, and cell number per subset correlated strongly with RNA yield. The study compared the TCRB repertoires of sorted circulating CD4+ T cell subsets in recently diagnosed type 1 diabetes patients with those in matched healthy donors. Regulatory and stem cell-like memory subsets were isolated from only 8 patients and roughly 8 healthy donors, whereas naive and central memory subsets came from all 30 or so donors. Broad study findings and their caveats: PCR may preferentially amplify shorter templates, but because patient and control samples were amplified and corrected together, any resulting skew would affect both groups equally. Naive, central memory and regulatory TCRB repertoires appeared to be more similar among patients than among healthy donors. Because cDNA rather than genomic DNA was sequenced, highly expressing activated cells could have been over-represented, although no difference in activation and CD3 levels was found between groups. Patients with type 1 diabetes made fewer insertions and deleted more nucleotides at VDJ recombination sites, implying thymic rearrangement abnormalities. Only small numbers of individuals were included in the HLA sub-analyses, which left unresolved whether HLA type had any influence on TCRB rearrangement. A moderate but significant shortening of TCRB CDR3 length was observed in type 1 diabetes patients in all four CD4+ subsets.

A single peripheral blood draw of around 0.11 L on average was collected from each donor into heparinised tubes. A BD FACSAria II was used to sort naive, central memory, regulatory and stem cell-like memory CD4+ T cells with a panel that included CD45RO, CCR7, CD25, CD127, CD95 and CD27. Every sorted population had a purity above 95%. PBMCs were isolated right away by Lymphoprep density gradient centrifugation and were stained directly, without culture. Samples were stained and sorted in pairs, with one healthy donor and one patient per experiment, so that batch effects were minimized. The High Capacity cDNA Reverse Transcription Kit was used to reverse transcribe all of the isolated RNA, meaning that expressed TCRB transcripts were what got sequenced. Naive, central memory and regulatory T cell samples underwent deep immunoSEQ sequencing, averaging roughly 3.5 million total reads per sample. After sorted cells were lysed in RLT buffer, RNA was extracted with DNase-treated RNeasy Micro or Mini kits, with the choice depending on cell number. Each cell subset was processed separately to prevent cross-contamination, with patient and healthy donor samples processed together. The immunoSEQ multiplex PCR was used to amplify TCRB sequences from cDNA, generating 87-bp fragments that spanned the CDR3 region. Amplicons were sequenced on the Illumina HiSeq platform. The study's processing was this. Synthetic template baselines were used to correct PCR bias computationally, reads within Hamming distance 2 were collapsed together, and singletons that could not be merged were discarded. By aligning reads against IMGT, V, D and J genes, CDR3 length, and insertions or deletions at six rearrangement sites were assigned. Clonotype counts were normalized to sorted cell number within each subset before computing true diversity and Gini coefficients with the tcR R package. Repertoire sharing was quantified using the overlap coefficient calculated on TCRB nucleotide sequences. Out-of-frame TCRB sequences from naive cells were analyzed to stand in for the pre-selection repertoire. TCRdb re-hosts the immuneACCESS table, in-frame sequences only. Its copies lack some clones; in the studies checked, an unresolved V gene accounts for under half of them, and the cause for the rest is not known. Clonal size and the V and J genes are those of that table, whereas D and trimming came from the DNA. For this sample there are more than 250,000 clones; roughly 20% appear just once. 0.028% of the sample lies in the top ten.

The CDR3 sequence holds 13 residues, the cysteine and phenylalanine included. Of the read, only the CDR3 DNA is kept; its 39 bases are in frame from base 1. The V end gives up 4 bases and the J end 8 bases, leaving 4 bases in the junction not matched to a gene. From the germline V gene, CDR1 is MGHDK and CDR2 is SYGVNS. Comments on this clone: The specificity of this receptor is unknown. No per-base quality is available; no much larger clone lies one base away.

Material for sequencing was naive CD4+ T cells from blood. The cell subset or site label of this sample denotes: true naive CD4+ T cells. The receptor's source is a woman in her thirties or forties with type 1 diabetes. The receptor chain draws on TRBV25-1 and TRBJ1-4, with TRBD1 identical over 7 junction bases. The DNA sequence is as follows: TGTGCCAGCAGTGCTACAGGGGTGGAAAAACTGTTTTTT. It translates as CASSATGVEKLFF.